These T cell receptor beta chains were read from a single sample in a study of early stage breast cancer tumors. The method was immunoSEQ multiplex PCR; TCRdb's version includes in-frame clones alone and lacks a portion of them. Here the sample spans 70,000 or so clones, around 80% being singletons. The specimen was blood. The receptors here all came from a person aged 35-50 years with breast cancer. Each CDR3 is given with its conserved first and last residue. A D gene is named only where the DNA matches it firmly. Clone size appears in some rows only: once, few, many, or a class for an expanded clone.

TRBV7-9	once	-	TRBJ1-4	TGTGCCAGCAGCCTTTTAACTGAAAAACTGTTTTTT	CASSLLTEKLFF
TRBV2	-	TRBD2	TRBJ2-5	TGTGCCAGCACTAGGACTAGCAGCCAAGAGACCCAGTACTTC	CASTRTSSQETQYF
TRBV12-5	once	-	TRBJ2-5	TGTGCTAGTGGTCGTACTTCTCCAAGGGCAGGGTGGGAGACCCAGTACTTC	CASGRTSPRAGWETQYF
TRBV28	-	-	TRBJ2-7	TGTGCCAGTCAAGGACAGCCCTCCTACGAGCAGTACTTC	CASQGQPSYEQYF
TRBV29-1	-	TRBD2	TRBJ2-1	TGCAGCGCCACTAGCGGGAGTAGTGGTGAGCAGTTCTTC	CSATSGSSGEQFF
TRBV2	-	TRBD2	TRBJ2-1	TGTGCCAGCAGTGATCTTAGCGGGAGGGAGTACAATGAGCAGTTCTTC	CASSDLSGREYNEQFF
TRBV11-2	-	-	TRBJ2-5	TGTGCCAGCAGCCTGCAAGAGACCCAGTACTTC	CASSLQETQYF
TRBV19	once	-	TRBJ1-1	TGTGCCAGTAGTATTGGGGGGGCCATTGGCACTGAAGCTTTCTTT	CASSIGGAIGTEAFF
TRBV6-6	few	TRBD2	TRBJ2-1	TGTGCCAGCAACCTGGTAAGGGGTAGCGGGTATGAGCAGTTCTTC	CASNLVRGSGYEQFF
TRBV5-1	-	TRBD1	TRBJ1-2	TGCGCCAGCAGCTCGGGACAGCCCAATGGCTACACCTTC	CASSSGQPNGYTF
TRBV19	-	TRBD1	TRBJ1-1	TGTGCCAGTAGTAAATGGCAGGGGGATGCTTTCTTT	CASSKWQGDAFF
TRBV9	-	-	TRBJ1-4	TGTGCCAGCAGCCCCCAGGCCAGTCCTTATGAAAAACTGTTTTTT	CASSPQASPYEKLFF
TRBV28	-	-	TRBJ1-1	TGTGCCAGCAAGGATGTCACTGAAGCTTTCTTT	CASKDVTEAFF
TRBV6-5	few	-	TRBJ2-7	TGTGCCAGCAGTTCCCTAGCTCACCTTTACGAGCAGTACTTC	CASSSLAHLYEQYF
TRBV9	-	TRBD1	TRBJ2-5	TGTGCCAGCAGCCCCCCGGGACAGCAAGAGACCCAGTACTTC	CASSPPGQQETQYF
TRBV7-3	-	-	TRBJ1-1	TGTGCCAGCAGCAGGGCACCACGCGGTGAAGCTTTCTTT	CASSRAPRGEAFF
TRBV28	-	TRBD1	TRBJ1-2	TGTGCCAGCAGTTTATTTCAGGGGGGAGGCGGCTACACCTTC	CASSLFQGGGGYTF
TRBV7-8	once	TRBD1	TRBJ1-4	TGTGCCAGCAGCTTATCCGGACAGGGAGAAAAACTGTTTTTT	CASSLSGQGEKLFF
TRBV6-5	-	-	TRBJ2-1	TGTGCCAGCAGCCCTAATGCCCCTAGTGAGCAGTTCTTC	CASSPNAPSEQFF
TRBV27	-	-	TRBJ2-6	TGTGCCAGCAGTTTATCTGGGGCCAACGTCCTGACTTTC	CASSLSGANVLTF
TRBV7-9	-	TRBD1	TRBJ2-5	TGTGCCAGCAGCCGACAGGGCCAATCGACCCAGTACTTC	CASSRQGQSTQYF
TRBV2	-	-	TRBJ1-5	TGTGCCAGCAGTGAAAGTCCCCCTAGGACCCATCAGCCCCAGCATTTT	CASSESPPRTHQPQHF
TRBV28	-	-	TRBJ2-7	TGTGCCAGCAGTTTATCAGGAGTCTACGAGCAGTACTTC	CASSLSGVYEQYF
TRBV6-1	-	TRBD2	TRBJ2-7	TGTGCCAGCAGTGAGGTGACTAGCGGGAGTAACGAGCAGTACTTC	CASSEVTSGSNEQYF
TRBV30	-	TRBD2	TRBJ2-3	TGTGCCTGGAGTGTGGGTAGCGGGAGATCGGATACGCAGTATTTT	CAWSVGSGRSDTQYF
TRBV2	-	TRBD1	TRBJ1-5	TGTGCCAGCAGAGAAAGACAGGGTTATAGCAATCAGCCCCAGCATTTT	CASRERQGYSNQPQHF
TRBV2	few	TRBD1	TRBJ2-2	TGTGCCAGCGGGGGACAGGGTGCCGGGGAGCTGTTTTTT	CASGGQGAGELFF
TRBV30	once	TRBD1	TRBJ2-4	TGTGCCTGGAGTGTACCAAGGACAGGGAGGCGGATAGCCAAAAACATTCAGTACTTC	CAWSVPRTGRRIAKNIQYF
TRBV18	-	TRBD1	TRBJ2-1	TGTGCCAGCTCACCATCGACAGGGAGAGATGAGCAGTTCTTC	CASSPSTGRDEQFF
TRBV6-6	few	-	TRBJ1-5	TGTGCCAGCACCGTGGAGGGGAATCAGCCCCAGCATTTT	CASTVEGNQPQHF
TRBV28	-	-	TRBJ1-4	TGTGCCAGCAGTACTGGAGGAAAACTGTTTTTT	CASSTGGKLFF
TRBV12-5	-	TRBD2	TRBJ2-7	TGTGCTAGTGGTCTTTCTGGACTAGCGGGAGACGAGCAGTACTTC	CASGLSGLAGDEQYF
TRBV4-2	few	-	TRBJ2-7	TGTGCCAGCAGCCAAGATTGGCTGACCCACTACGAGCAGTACTTC	CASSQDWLTHYEQYF
TRBV5-1	-	TRBD1	TRBJ2-3	TGCGCCAGCAGCCCCGGACAGGGGAACCCAGATACGCAGTATTTT	CASSPGQGNPDTQYF
TRBV7-9	few	-	TRBJ1-4	TGTGCCAGCAGTTCCAGCGGGTCGCGAGAAAAACTGTTTTTT	CASSSSGSREKLFF
TRBV11-3	-	TRBD1	TRBJ2-5	TGTGCCAGCAGCTCGGGACAGGGGGACCAGTACTTC	CASSSGQGDQYF
TRBV11-2	medium-sized	-	TRBJ1-1	TGTGCCAGCAGCTTAGATAGGATCCAGGGAGGGACTGAAGCTTTCTTT	CASSLDRIQGGTEAFF
TRBV27	-	TRBD2	TRBJ2-7	TGTGCCAGCAGTAGTCTAGCGGACTACGAGCAGTACTTC	CASSSLADYEQYF
TRBV11-3	-	TRBD2	TRBJ2-2	TGTGCCAGCAGCTTAGGCGGGAGGAACACCGGGGAGCTGTTTTTT	CASSLGGRNTGELFF
TRBV27	-	-	TRBJ2-3	TGTGCCAGTGGGCATCTTCGCACAGATACGCAGTATTTT	CASGHLRTDTQYF
TRBV19	once	TRBD1	TRBJ1-3	TGTGCCAGTAGTAGACAGGGAACACCTGGAAACACCATATATTTT	CASSRQGTPGNTIYF
TRBV27	few	-	TRBJ1-2	TGTGCCAGCAGCCTAAAGGGGCCGAGATCATATGGCTACACCTTC	CASSLKGPRSYGYTF
TRBV20-1	-	TRBD1	TRBJ1-2	TGCAGTGCTGGCCGGACAGGTGGCTACACCTTC	CSAGRTGGYTF
TRBV28	-	-	TRBJ1-5	TGTGCCAGCCGAAACTATGCAGGGGTGGGTAGGCCCCAGCATTTT	CASRNYAGVGRPQHF
TRBV11-2	-	-	TRBJ1-1	TGTGCCAGCAGCTTAGATCGGGGCAGGACTGAAGCTTTCTTT	CASSLDRGRTEAFF
TRBV7-2	few	-	TRBJ2-2	TGTGCCAGCAGCTTACAGCACGACAGGCTCACCGGGGAGCTGTTTTTT	CASSLQHDRLTGELFF
TRBV9	-	-	TRBJ2-3	TGTGCCAGCATGAGAGGCTCTGGCACAGATACGCAGTATTTT	CASMRGSGTDTQYF
TRBV15	few	-	TRBJ2-1	TGTGCCACGTGGTTTGGAAATGAGCAGTTCTTC	CATWFGNEQFF
TRBV29-1	-	-	TRBJ1-2	TGCAGCGTTAAGATGGGGGGTTCCTATGGCTACACCTTC	CSVKMGGSYGYTF
TRBV5-6	-	-	TRBJ2-7	TGTGCCAGCAGATTAGGGCCCTCCTCCTACGAGCAGTACTTC	CASRLGPSSYEQYF
TRBV7-8	-	-	TRBJ2-1	TGTGCCAGCAGCTTAGAACAGTTCTTC	CASSLEQFF
TRBV7-6	-	-	TRBJ1-2	TGTGCCAGCAGCTTAGCGCTAGGGGGTGGCTACACCTTC	CASSLALGGGYTF
TRBV5-1	-	-	TRBJ1-1	TGCGCCAGCAGACCGATGGGGGTGGGGGACACTGAAGCTTTCTTT	CASRPMGVGDTEAFF